Listed below are T cell receptor beta chains from one sample, sequenced in a study of blood T cells in healthy people across ages. TCRdb called the 5' RACE reads again in MiXCR, with one record for every CDR3 protein. This sample has fewer than 750,000 distinct CDR3 sequences, with about 50% found just once. The sample comprised blood. These receptors all come from a woman at least 80 years old in good health. The CDR3 runs from the conserved cysteine through the conserved F or W. The D gene is left open where the match is weak. Size tells how often a clone was seen (once, few, many) or the class of an expanded clone, and some rows leave it out.

NA	TRBV7-3	few	TRBJ2-7	TGTGCCAGCAGCCCCTTGGCGGGCTCGTACAATGAGCAGTACTTC	CASSPLAGSYNEQYF
NA	TRBV7-9	NA	TRBJ2-4	TGTGCCAGCAGCCCCGTTTGGCTCGAAAACATTCAGTACTTC	CASSPVWLENIQYF
NA	TRBV25-1	few	TRBJ1-5	TGTGCCAGCAGTGCCCCGGGACACCTAGTTATAAGCAATCAGCCCCAGCATTTT	CASSAPGHLVISNQPQHF
NA	TRBV7-3	NA	TRBJ1-2	TGTGCCAGCAGCTCGGGGAGCAGTAACTATGGCTACACCTTC	CASSSGSSNYGYTF
TRBD1	TRBV29-1	many	TRBJ2-5	TGCAGCGTCGTCAGGGGGGAGACCCAGTACTTC	CSVVRGETQYF
TRBD1	TRBV7-2	NA	TRBJ1-2	TGTGCCAGCAGCCGATGGGACAGCTATGGCTACACCTTC	CASSRWDSYGYTF
NA	TRBV29-1	NA	TRBJ2-6	TGCAGCGTGTATCCTCCTGGGGCCAACGTCCTGACTTTC	CSVYPPGANVLTF
TRBD1	TRBV28	NA	TRBJ2-3	TGTGCCAGCAGTAGTTGGACAGGGGGGAGGTTCACAGATACGCAGTATTTT	CASSSWTGGRFTDTQYF
TRBD1	TRBV12-3/TRBV12-4	NA	TRBJ2-2	TGTGCCAGCAGCCTAGTAGGGACAGGTGCTAACACCGGGGAGCTGTTTTTT	CASSLVGTGANTGELFF
TRBD1	TRBV10-3	NA	TRBJ2-5	TGTGCCATCAGTGAGTCTCGGACAGGACAAGAGACCCAGTACTTC	CAISESRTGQETQYF
NA	TRBV7-2	few	TRBJ1-1	TGTGCCAGCAGCTTAATGGCCGCCCCTGAAGCTTTCTTT	CASSLMAAPEAFF
NA	TRBV14	NA	TRBJ1-1	TGTGCCAGCAGCCAGGGGCGGCTATTAAACACTGAAGCTTTCTTT	CASSQGRLLNTEAFF
NA	TRBV25-1	NA	TRBJ2-1	TGTGCCAGCAGTGAACCGAACCGGGCTTACAATGAGCAGTTCTTC	CASSEPNRAYNEQFF
NA	TRBV7-3	many	TRBJ2-1	TGTGCCAGCAGCTTCTCGGCTAGCGAGCATGAGCAGTTCTTC	CASSFSASEHEQFF
NA	TRBV4-3	NA	TRBJ2-3	TGCGCCAGCAGCCAAGATCGTAAGGATACGCAGTATTTT	CASSQDRKDTQYF
TRBD2	TRBV27	NA	TRBJ2-1	TGTGCCAGCAGTTTATCGGGGTACGCGGGAGGGCCGTACAATGAGCAGTTCTTC	CASSLSGYAGGPYNEQFF
NA	TRBV15	few	TRBJ2-2	TGTGCCACCAGCAGCCAAATGGGACTTTACACCGGGGAGCTGTTTTTT	CATSSQMGLYTGELFF
NA	TRBV3-1	many	TRBJ2-2	TGTGCCAGCAGCACTCGAGGAGGTAGGGGCACCGGGGAGCTGTTTTTT	CASSTRGGRGTGELFF
NA	TRBV15	NA	TRBJ2-3	TGTGCCACCAGCAGACGATTCACAGGAGCAGATACGCAGTATTTT	CATSRRFTGADTQYF
NA	TRBV5-1	NA	TRBJ2-1	TGCGCCAGCAGCTCGCCGGGACCTTACCGCGGGCACCTGGATGTGGGTGAGCAGTTCTTC	CASSSPGPYRGHLDVGEQFF
NA	TRBV7-9	few	TRBJ1-2	TGTGCCAGCAGTCATTCGACACGGTTTAACTATGGCTACACCTTC	CASSHSTRFNYGYTF
TRBD1	TRBV29-1	once	TRBJ1-1	TGCAGCGTTGGGACAGGGGGGAACACTGAAGCTTTCTTT	CSVGTGGNTEAFF
NA	TRBV3-1	few	TRBJ1-1	TGTGCCAGCAGCCAAGTGGGGACAACCACTGAAGCTTTCTTT	CASSQVGTTTEAFF
TRBD2	TRBV5-1	NA	TRBJ2-5	TGCGCCAGCAGCTCGGGACTACCGGCAGGGAAGACCCAGTACTTC	CASSSGLPAGKTQYF
NA	TRBV20-1	many	TRBJ2-3	TGCCAACCAGGGTCCCCCAACACAGATACGCAGTATTTT	CQPGSPNTDTQYF
NA	TRBV11-2	many	TRBJ2-3	TGTGCCAGCAGCCTTTGGAGCTCTAGCCTCACAGATACGCAGTATTTT	CASSLWSSSLTDTQYF
NA	TRBV19	NA	TRBJ2-5	TGTGCCAGTAGTTCTAGAACGGAGACCCAGTACTTC	CASSSRTETQYF
NA	TRBV7-2	NA	TRBJ2-5	TGTGCCAGCAGCACCGGGCACAGGACTTATCAAGAGACCCAGTACTTC	CASSTGHRTYQETQYF
TRBD2	TRBV6-1	NA	TRBJ2-4	TGTGCCAGCAGACGCGACGGGGGGGCCGGGGGGATAGCCAAAAACATTCAGTACTTC	CASRRDGGAGGIAKNIQYF